This TCR beta chain was found in a study of a mutant IDH1 vaccine in newly diagnosed glioma. Turning to the study itself: Initiation of the vaccine course occurred 4-6 weeks after radiotherapy alone, or alongside temozolomide cycles. Treatment recipients were approximately 62% male and 37.5% female, and their mean age was around 40 years. Receipt of radiotherapy, temozolomide, or both preceded the study, and most received both. Study outcomes and limitations: Pseudoprogression seemed unlinked to shifts in top peripheral T cell clonotypes.

The protocol was immunoSEQ multiplex PCR, while the TCRdb copy is restricted to in-frame clones and leaves out a portion. There are around 30,000 clones in the sample; around nine tenths occur only once, and approximately 12% lies in the top ten. Germline V gene data show CDR1 as MNHEY and CDR2 as SVGAGI. With 8 bases clipped from V and 2 bases from J, the junction kept 2 bases outside the gene matches. This CDR3 spans 12 amino acids. On this clone: What it binds is not known.

The sample's time point: week 47, end of study. The study gave 300 ug of mutant IDH1 20-mer peptide per vaccine dose, with topical imiquimod. The sequencing here drew on PBMCs, taken from a glioma patient whose treatment included an IDH1 peptide vaccine. V is TRBV6-5 and J is TRBJ2-5, with 7 bases matching TRBD1. The TCR originated in a woman aged 30 to 39 with glioma. The CDR3 spells CASGDRQETQYF. CDR3 DNA: TGTGCCAGCGGGGACAGACAAGAGACCCAGTACTTC.